Shown below are 11 T cell receptor beta chains from a single sample sequenced in a study of shared clonotypes between healthy human individuals. Measured with immunoSEQ multiplex PCR; TCRdb has only the in-frame clones, and not every one. Seen here are 630,000 or so clones, 98% observed once, and the top ten hold 0.3%. Selected positively for CCR7 and CD45RO-negative, naive CD8 cells excluded terminally differentiated effector memory CD45RA+ cells. The sequenced material came from naive CD8+ T cells sorted from blood. These receptor sequences come from a man under 40 in good health.

J is TRBJ2-7 and V is TRBV6-5, with D possibly being TRBD2 (6 bases). This CDR3 comprises 13 residues. Between the trimmed V and J ends, which lost 8 bases and 4 bases, there was a span of 15 bases. CDR1 and CDR2 (germline): MNHEY, SVGAGI. The CDR3, as DNA: TGTGCCAGCGCGTACTCTGGGGGGTACGAGCAGTACTTC. Its translation is CASAYSGGYEQYF.

Regarding this clone: The same CDR3 also results from other DNA sequences found in this sample. V and J are TRBV27 and TRBJ2-1; 10 bases match TRBD2. The CDR3 loop spans 15 amino acids. V lost 2 bases, J lost 2 bases, and 0 bases stayed unmatched. From germline, CDR1 is MNHEY and CDR2 SMNVEV (reference sequence). CDR3 loop: CASSLTSGTYNEQFF. The DNA of the CDR3 is TGTGCCAGCAGTTTAACTAGCGGGACCTACAATGAGCAGTTCTTC.

The chain is built from TRBV18 and TRBJ1-5, with TRBD1 matching 7 bases. The germline gives CDR1 KGHSH, CDR2 LQKENI. The CDR3 extends over 15 amino acids. V lost 5 bases to trimming and J lost 3 bases; unmatched junction nucleotides: 7. CDR3 region: CASSTTGSDNQPQHF. CDR3 DNA sequence: TGTGCCAGCTCAACGACAGGGTCGGACAATCAGCCCCAGCATTTT.

The rearrangement joins TRBV7-9 to TRBJ2-7; no clear D. Trimming removed 7 bases at V and 3 bases at J, with 25 bases between. Germline lookup yields CDR1 SEHNR and CDR2 FQNEAQ (reference sequence). This CDR3 has 17 residues. The CDR3 is CASKGYLDRAGHYEQYF. The CDR3 DNA sequence: TGTGCCAGCAAGGGTTATCTCGACCGGGCAGGTCACTACGAGCAGTACTTC.

The V gene is TRBV28, the J gene TRBJ1-3; no reliable D call. There are 13 residues in the CDR3. Germline-derived CDR1 and CDR2 are MDHEN and SYDVKM. The V end lost 4 bases, the J end lost 4 bases, and 8 bases lay between the germline ends. The CDR3 region is CASSSAGGNTIYF. The CDR3 DNA is TGTGCCAGCAGTTCCGCCGGCGGAAACACCATATATTTT. The whole variable domain, remainder taken from reference TRBV28 and TRBJ1-3, is DVKVTQSSRYLVKRTGEKVFLECVQDMDHENMFWYRQDPGLGLRLIYFSYDVKMKEKGDIPEGYSVSREKKERFSLILESASTNQTSMYLCASSSAGGNTIYFGEGSWLTVV.

The chain is built from TRBV19 and TRBJ2-7; TRBD1 matches 10 bases. The V gene end was trimmed by 3 bases and the J gene end by 1 base; junction bases not matched to a gene: 6. The CDR3 loop spans 16 amino acids. From germline, CDR1 is LNHDA and CDR2 SQIVND (reference sequence). The CDR3: CASSIDRDRGSYEQYF. The CDR3 DNA reads as TGTGCCAGTAGTATCGACCGGGACAGGGGATCCTACGAGCAGTACTTC.

V is TRBV2 and J is TRBJ1-2; 7 bases are shared with TRBD1. Germline CDR1 reads SNHLY; CDR2 reads FYNNEI. V dropped 6 bases and J dropped 6; count of bases not matched to a gene: 4. The length of the CDR3 is 12 residues. The CDR3 DNA follows: TGTGCCAGCAGGGGGACAGTAGATGGCTACACCTTC. Protein product: CASRGTVDGYTF.

The chain uses TRBV7-9 and TRBJ1-1; no clear D gene. Trimming took off 2 bases at V and 0 bases at J, with 7 bases between the two ends. Germline values: CDR1 SEHNR, CDR2 FQNEAQ (reference sequence). This CDR3 is 14 amino acids long. As DNA, the CDR3 is TGTGCCAGCAGCTTACCCCGGTTGAACACTGAAGCTTTCTTT. Protein product: CASSLPRLNTEAFF. The full variable domain, in which reference TRBV7-9 and TRBJ1-1 provide the parts outside the CDR3, is DTGVSQNPRHKITKRGQNVTFRCDPISEHNRLYWYRQTLGQGPEFLTYFQNEAQLEKSRLLSDRFSAERPKGSFSTLEIQRTEQGDSAMYLCASSLPRLNTEAFFGQGTRLTVV.

CDR3 region: CASSPRGFHEQFF. The CDR3 bases are TGTGCCAGCAGCCCGCGGGGTTTTCATGAGCAGTTCTTC. V is TRBV7-6 and J is TRBJ2-1; TRBD2 might be the D (6 bases). V dropped 5 bases and J dropped 8 bases, with 13 bases sitting between them. The germline V gene encodes CDR1 SGHVS and CDR2 FNYEAQ. The CDR3 spans 13 residues.

V is TRBV27 and J is TRBJ2-1, with D possibly being TRBD2 (5 bases). Trimming removed 3 bases from V and 12 bases from J, with 15 bases in between. The germline V gene encodes CDR1 MNHEY and CDR2 SMNVEV (reference sequence). CDR3 size: 13 residues. The CDR3 is CASSLLAPSRQFF. CDR3 DNA sequence: TGTGCCAGCAGTTTGCTAGCCCCGTCGCGGCAGTTCTTC.

The chain recombines TRBV29-1 with TRBJ2-7; TRBD2 matches 7 bases. Germline assignment: CDR1 SQVTM and CDR2 ANQGSEA. The CDR3 has 13 amino acids. The J segment lost 2 bases and the V segment lost 3 bases, leaving 4 bases of the junction unmatched. The chain's CDR3 is CSVESSGAYEQYF. CDR3 coding DNA: TGCAGCGTTGAGTCTAGCGGAGCCTACGAGCAGTACTTC.